Presented here are 29 T cell receptor beta chains from one specimen sequenced in a study of Tregs in tolerant kidney transplant recipients. TCRdb keeps only in-frame clones here, not all; method: immunoSEQ multiplex PCR. Here the sample spans approximately 16,000 clones, about 82% being singletons. The sample here was Tregs from blood, taken before the transplant. These receptors came from a human donor who received a combined kidney and bone marrow transplant.

This chain links TRBV30 with TRBJ2-7; 10 bases agree with TRBD1. Losses at the gene ends were 3 bases for V and 13 bases for J; bases not matched to a gene: 9. CDR1 and CDR2 (germline): GTSNPN, SVGIG (reference sequence). There are 12 residues in the CDR3. The CDR3 DNA follows: TGTGCCTGGAGCCTTTTGGACAGGGGGAGTTACTTC. This translates into CAWSLLDRGSYF. Together with reference TRBV30 and TRBJ2-7, the CDR3 gives the full variable domain: SQTIHQWPATLVQPVGSPLSLECTVEGTSNPNLYWYRQAAGRGLQLLFYSVGIGQISSEVPQNLSASRPQDRQFILSSKKLLLSDSGFYLCAWSLLDRGSYFGPGTRLTVT.

This clone is deemed medium-sized. This rearrangement joins TRBV30 to TRBJ1-1, with a possible D match to TRBD1 (6 bases). With 3 bases removed from V and 3 bases from J, the gap between germline ends came to 11 bases. CDR3 length: 13 residues. Per the germline V gene, CDR1 is GTSNPN and CDR2 is SVGIG (reference sequence). CDR3 DNA sequence: TGTGCCTGGAGGGCACAGGGTGACACTGAAGCTTTCTTT. Translating gives CAWRAQGDTEAFF.

The chain couples TRBV20-1 to TRBJ1-1; TRBD1 aligns across 7 bases. The CDR3 extends over 11 amino acids. The J segment lost 10 bases and the V segment lost 3 bases, leaving 5 bases of the junction unmatched. Germline V gives CDR1 DFQATT, CDR2 SNEGSKA (reference sequence). For the CDR3, the DNA is TGCAGTGCTAGTCTTAACAGGGGAGCTTTCTTT. It translates to CSASLNRGAFF.

This CDR3 is CASSQGQGSGYTF. CDR3 DNA sequence: TGTGCCAGCAGCCAAGGGCAGGGGAGTGGCTACACCTTC. This chain joins TRBV7-8 and TRBJ1-2; D is perhaps TRBD1 (6 bases). The CDR3 is 13 amino acids. V gave up 5 bases and J gave up 7 bases, with 14 bases separating them. From germline, CDR1 is SGHVS and CDR2 FQNEAQ. Combining the CDR3 with reference TRBV7-8 and TRBJ1-2 gives the whole variable domain GAGVSQSPRYKVAKRGQDVALRCDPISGHVSLFWYQQALGQGPEFLTYFQNEAQLDKSGLPSDRFFAERPEGSVSTLKIQRTQQEDSAVYLCASSQGQGSGYTFGSGTRLTVV.

The CDR3 nucleotides are TGCGCCAGCAGCCAAGATCTGGGGGCAGGGTTGCCCTACGAGCAGTACTTC. Translated, it gives CASSQDLGAGLPYEQYF. V and J are TRBV4-1 and TRBJ2-7, with D perhaps matching TRBD1 (6 bases). The germline gives CDR1 MGHRA, CDR2 YSYEKL. V gave up 0 bases and J gave up 2 bases, with 17 bases separating them. The CDR3 is 17 residues long.

The CDR3 nucleotides are TGTGCCAGCAGCCGAAGACGGGGTCAGGGGATGGGTGAAAAACTGTTTTTT. Translated, it gives CASSRRRGQGMGEKLFF. The chain combines TRBV7-6 with TRBJ1-4; D is perhaps TRBD1 (6 bases). The V gene's germline CDR1 is SGHVS and CDR2 FNYEAQ. V was cut by 5 bases and J by 7 bases, with 23 bases left in between. This CDR3 has 17 residues.

The genes are TRBV7-9 and TRBJ1-2; the D gene is possibly TRBD1 (6 bases). There are 15 residues in the CDR3. Germline-derived CDR1 and CDR2 are SEHNR and FQNEAQ (reference sequence). The germline V and J ends were trimmed by 2 bases and 8 bases, with 18 bases remaining between them. The CDR3 spells CASSLSAWTATGYTF. The DNA for the CDR3 is TGTGCCAGCAGCTTATCGGCTTGGACAGCCACCGGCTACACCTTC. Full variable domain (rest looked up from reference TRBV7-9 and TRBJ1-2): DTGVSQNPRHKITKRGQNVTFRCDPISEHNRLYWYRQTLGQGPEFLTYFQNEAQLEKSRLLSDRFSAERPKGSFSTLEIQRTEQGDSAMYLCASSLSAWTATGYTFGSGTRLTVV.

The CDR3 region is CASSQPSGGNEQYF. CDR3 nucleotides: TGTGCCAGTAGTCAGCCTAGCGGAGGTAACGAGCAGTACTTC. The gene calls are TRBV19 and TRBJ2-7; 7 bases are a match to TRBD2. CDR3 length: 14 residues. Germline V gene data show CDR1 as LNHDA and CDR2 as SQIVND (reference sequence). V was pared by 5 bases and J by 5 bases, with 9 bases of the junction left unmatched.

V is TRBV9 and J is TRBJ1-2; TRBD1 matches at 8 bases. The CDR3 is 14 amino acids. V was pared by 4 bases and J by 2 bases, with 4 bases of the junction left unmatched. The V gene's germline CDR1 is SGDLS and CDR2 YYNGEE. CDR3 coding DNA: TGTGCCAGCAGCCTTCGGACAGGGAACTATGGCTACACCTTC. It yields the protein CASSLRTGNYGYTF. The complete variable domain, with remaining parts taken from reference TRBV9 and TRBJ1-2, reads DSGVTQTPKHLITATGQRVTLRCSPRSGDLSVYWYQQSLDQGLQFLIQYYNGEERAKGNILERFSAQQFPDLHSELNLSSLELGDSALYFCASSLRTGNYGYTFGSGTRLTVV.

The chain combines TRBV5-1 with TRBJ2-7; 11 bases match TRBD2. V lost 5 bases, J lost 5 bases, and 15 bases stayed unmatched. The germline gives CDR1 SGHRS, CDR2 YFSETQ. This CDR3 comprises 17 residues. DNA of the CDR3: TGCGCCAGCAGTCTGGGGGCTAGCGGGGGGTCCGAAAACGAGCAGTACTTC. Amino acids: CASSLGASGGSENEQYF. Full variable domain (rest looked up from reference TRBV5-1 and TRBJ2-7): KAGVTQTPRYLIKTRGQQVTLSCSPISGHRSVSWYQQTPGQGLQFLFEYFSETQRNKGNFPGRFSGRQFSNSRSEMNVSTLELGDSALYLCASSLGASGGSENEQYFGPGTRLTVT.

The count of this clone is one. V usage is TRBV7-2 and J usage is TRBJ2-3, with TRBD2 matching 9 bases. Germline-derived CDR1 and CDR2 are SGHTA and FQGNSA. After removal of 4 bases from V and 1 base from J, the junction contained 9 bases not matched to a gene. This CDR3 has 17 amino acids. The CDR3 sequence is CASSSDSGGGGTDTQYF. DNA of the CDR3: TGTGCCAGCAGCTCCGATAGCGGGGGAGGCGGCACAGATACGCAGTATTTT.

The chain is built from TRBV4-1 and TRBJ1-3, with 7 bases lining up with TRBD1. CDR3 length: 16 residues. Looked up from germline, CDR1 is MGHRA and CDR2 is YSYEKL. V trimming: 1 base; J trimming: 0 bases; junction bases outside the gene matches: 3. The CDR3 is CASSQGAGGSGNTIYF. CDR3 coding DNA: TGCGCCAGCAGCCAAGGGGCAGGGGGCTCTGGAAACACCATATATTTT.

Comments on this clone: Sequence at one end of the junction differs from germline and may be a read error. The gene calls are TRBV15 and TRBJ2-7; 9 bases fit TRBD2. This CDR3 comprises 13 residues. The germline V gene encodes CDR1 LNHNV and CDR2 YYDKDF (reference sequence). For the CDR3, the DNA is TGTGCCACCAGCAGAGATTCGGGACTAGCATTGTTCTTC. It codes for CATSRDSGLALFF.

This clone has only one observation. The chain recombines TRBV11-3 with TRBJ2-1; maybe TRBD2 (6 bases). The CDR3 consists of 13 residues. With 8 bases removed from V and 8 bases from J, the gap between germline ends came to 16 bases. In germline, CDR1 is SGHNT, CDR2 YENEEA. The CDR3 loop is CASRPRGGYEQFF. The CDR3 nucleotides read TGTGCCAGCCGCCCGCGGGGAGGCTATGAGCAGTTCTTC.

This chain connects TRBV27 to TRBJ2-7, with D uncertain. The CDR3 contains 13 residues. Germline V gene lookup returns CDR1 MNHEY and CDR2 SMNVEV (reference sequence). The V gene lost 6 bases and the J gene lost 1 base, with 10 bases spanning the gap. The CDR3 sequence is CASSLTQSYEQYF. The CDR3, as DNA: TGTGCCAGCAGCCTGACTCAGTCCTACGAGCAGTACTTC.

This chain connects TRBV5-6 to TRBJ2-3, with TRBD2 as a possible D gene (6 bases). V lost 6 bases and J 6 bases, leaving 14 bases between the germline ends. The CDR3 totals 13 residues. Germline V gene sequence: CDR1 SGHDT, CDR2 YYEEEE. This CDR3 is CASMSGVSDTQYF. The CDR3 nucleotides are TGTGCCAGCATGTCGGGGGTTTCGGATACGCAGTATTTT. The full variable domain, its missing parts supplied by reference TRBV5-6 and TRBJ2-3, is DAGVTQSPTHLIKTRGQQVTLRCSPKSGHDTVSWYQQALGQGPQFIFQYYEEEERQRGNFPDRFSGHQFPNYSSELNVNALLLGDSALYLCASMSGVSDTQYFGPGTRLTVL.

The rearrangement joins TRBV28 to TRBJ1-2, with TRBD1 matching over 7 bases. Losses at the gene ends were 9 bases for V and 9 bases for J; bases not matched to a gene: 10. Per the germline V gene, CDR1 is MDHEN and CDR2 is SYDVKM. The CDR3 totals 12 residues. CDR3 sequence: CASSDRVVRYTF. In nucleotides, the CDR3 is TGTGCCAGTTCCGACAGGGTAGTGCGCTACACCTTC.

V gene TRBV10-3 combines with J gene TRBJ2-1, with D possibly matching TRBD2 (6 bases). The CDR3 length is 14 residues. Trimming took off 11 bases at V and 8 bases at J, with 22 bases between the two ends. Germline V gives CDR1 ENHRY, CDR2 SYGVKD. CDR3 nucleotides: TGTGCCTCCCACCGGGACTCCGGGGGTCATGAGCAGTTCTTC. Translated: CASHRDSGGHEQFF.

J is TRBJ2-7 and V is TRBV5-1, with D tentatively TRBD1 (6 bases). This CDR3 has 14 residues. V dropped 5 bases and J dropped 3 bases, with 15 bases sitting between them. Germline V lookup: CDR1 SGHRS, CDR2 YFSETQ. CDR3 sequence reads: CASRGQGPSYEQYF. The CDR3 nucleotides are TGCGCCAGCAGGGGTCAGGGGCCAAGCTACGAGCAGTACTTC.

The rearrangement links TRBV9 to TRBJ2-3; 7 nucleotides agree with TRBD1. The CDR3 has 16 amino acids. CDR1 and CDR2 (germline): SGDLS, YYNGEE. Trimming removed 0 bases from V and 1 base from J; junction bases left unmatched: 5. Written as DNA, the CDR3 is TGTGCCAGCAGCGTAGGACAGGGCTGGCGCACAGATACGCAGTATTTT. Translation: CASSVGQGWRTDTQYF.

V gene TRBV5-1 combines with J gene TRBJ1-1; no clear D gene. The V end lost 4 bases, the J end lost 5 bases, and 12 bases lay between the germline ends. Germline CDR1 and CDR2: SGHRS and YFSETQ. CDR3 size: 13 residues. The DNA for the CDR3 is TGCGCCAGCAGCCCCGAGGTTAGTACTGAAGCTTTCTTT. Amino acid sequence: CASSPEVSTEAFF.

This clone is a singleton in its sample. This chain joins TRBV29-1 and TRBJ2-1; 11 bases fit TRBD2. The CDR3 contains 12 residues. Per the germline V gene, CDR1 is SQVTM and CDR2 is ANQGSEA. J lost 12 bases, V lost 2 bases, and 3 bases had no gene match. CDR3 bases: TGCAGCGTTGAAACACTAGCGGGGGTGCAGTTCTTC. This sequence encodes CSVETLAGVQFF.

CDR3 in DNA: TGCGCCAGCGGGAGGCAACCTGGCGAGCAGTACTTC. Translating gives CASGRQPGEQYF. The gene calls are TRBV10-1 and TRBJ2-7; TRBD2 is a possible D gene (6 bases). Germline-derived CDR1 and CDR2 are WNHNN and SYGVQD (reference sequence). Trimming took off 8 bases at V and 6 bases at J, with 14 bases between the two ends. This CDR3 is built from 12 residues.

The rearrangement joins TRBV29-1 to TRBJ1-2; D is undetermined. From germline, CDR1 is SQVTM and CDR2 ANQGSEA. The CDR3 totals 13 residues. Deletions cut 7 bases from V and 2 bases from J, with 14 bases between. This CDR3 is CSACQATNYGYTF. CDR3 bases: TGCAGCGCTTGCCAGGCTACAAACTATGGCTACACCTTC.

This clone was seen more than once but under ten times. The chain uses TRBV10-2 and TRBJ2-7; 11 bases match TRBD2. Germline CDR1 is WSHSY and CDR2 is SAAADI. Unmatched junction bases numbered 4, after V lost 3 bases and J lost 3 bases. The CDR3 runs 15 residues. CDR3 in amino acids: CASSESLAGVYEQYF. The CDR3 nucleotides are TGCGCCAGCAGTGAATCACTAGCGGGGGTCTACGAGCAGTACTTC.

The sample holds a few counts of this clone. The chain carries TRBV27 and TRBJ2-7; TRBD2 agrees at 10 bases. The CDR3 consists of 15 residues. Looked up from germline, CDR1 is MNHEY and CDR2 is SMNVEV (reference sequence). J gave up 1 base and V 5 bases, and 5 bases lay outside the gene matches. The CDR3 region has the DNA TGTGCCAGCAGTCCCGCAGCGGGAGGGTCCTACGAGCAGTACTTC. Encoded protein: CASSPAAGGSYEQYF.

This chain uses TRBV4-1 with TRBJ2-1, with 14 bases fitting TRBD2. Per germline, CDR1 MGHRA and CDR2 YSYEKL. The CDR3 sequence is 17 residues long. V shed 2 bases, J shed 10 bases, and the junction held 10 bases outside the gene matches. CDR3 amino acids: CASSQTRLAGGPEEQFF. The DNA of the CDR3 is TGCGCCAGCAGCCAAACTCGACTAGCGGGAGGGCCCGAGGAGCAGTTCTTC.

The chain employs TRBV19 and TRBJ2-2; D unclear. V lost 3 bases to trimming and J lost 1 base, with 12 bases between them. The germline CDR1 and CDR2 sequences are LNHDA and SQIVND (reference sequence). CDR3 length: 16 residues. This CDR3 reads CASSMESGWNTGELFF. The CDR3 DNA is TGTGCCAGTAGTATGGAGTCCGGGTGGAACACCGGGGAGCTGTTTTTT.

The chain couples TRBV7-9 to TRBJ1-4; D is possibly TRBD1 (6 bases). Per the germline V gene, CDR1 is SEHNR and CDR2 is FQNEAQ (reference sequence). V shed 5 bases and J shed 7 bases, with 11 bases lying between them. The length of the CDR3 is 13 residues. CDR3 DNA sequence: TGTGCCAGCAGCCAACAGGGTTTTGAAAAACTGTTTTTT. It is translated as CASSQQGFEKLFF.